This passage covers 19 T cell receptor beta chains from one sample sequenced in a study of blood T cell repertoires in COVID-19 (TCRdb year 2020). Library creation used the immunoSEQ multiplex PCR assay. The table comes from immuneACCESS by way of TCRdb, which keeps in-frame sequences with V and J called. Part of the clones is missing from these tables; in studies checked, under half for an unresolved V gene and the rest for unknown reasons. The sample table lists a few hundred thousand clones, approximately 85% of them with a count of one. The ten largest clonotypes hold 2.2% of the sample. Specimen: PBMCs or T cells enriched from blood (not recorded which). The source of these receptors is a man aged 30 to 39 who had recovered from COVID-19.

V usage is TRBV3-1 (or the pseudogene TRBV3-2) and J usage is TRBJ2-5, with TRBD1 as a possible D gene (5 bases). CDR1 is LGHDT, CDR2 YNNKEL, per germline (reference sequence). There are 15 residues in the CDR3. V lost 4 bases and J lost 3, with 15 bases in between. DNA of the CDR3: TGTGCCAGCAGCCGTAGGGGCCAAAATGAAGAGACCCAGTACTTC. It codes for CASSRRGQNEETQYF.

The chain links TRBV30 to TRBJ1-4; 8 positions match TRBD1. This CDR3 contains 16 residues. Trimming at V came to 4 bases and at J to 2 bases, leaving 9 bases not matched to a gene. The germline CDR1 and CDR2 sequences are GTSNPN and SVGIG (reference sequence). The CDR3, as DNA: TGTGCCTGGAAACCAGGGGGCTTCATGACTAATGAAAAACTGTTTTTT. The encoded protein is CAWKPGGFMTNEKLFF.

This chain connects TRBV6-5 to TRBJ2-4, with D perhaps TRBD2 (6 bases). Germline CDR1 and CDR2: MNHEY and SVGAGI. Trimming removed 1 base from V and 6 bases from J, with 13 bases in between. The CDR3 has 15 residues. CDR3 in amino acids: CASSYYTSGLNIQYF. In nucleotides, the CDR3 is TGTGCCAGCAGTTACTATACCAGCGGGCTAAACATTCAGTACTTC.

The chain is built from TRBV18 and TRBJ1-2, with TRBD1 matching 12 bases. The CDR3 runs to 14 residues. Losses at the gene ends were 0 bases for V and 8 bases for J; bases not matched to a gene: 1. CDR1 KGHSH and CDR2 LQKENI come from the germline V gene. The CDR3 spells CASSPPGTGGGYTF. CDR3 coding DNA: TGTGCCAGCTCACCACCCGGGACAGGGGGCGGCTACACCTTC.

This clone was seen more than once but under ten times. Here the CDR3 reads CASSQTPNLGDEQYF. The CDR3, as DNA: TGCGCCAGCAGCCAGACTCCGAACTTAGGTGACGAGCAGTACTTC. This chain links TRBV4-1 with TRBJ2-7; D remains ambiguous. Germline-derived CDR1 and CDR2 are MGHRA and YSYEKL. The CDR3 contains 15 residues. The germline V and J ends were trimmed by 3 bases and 5 bases, with 17 bases remaining between them.

This chain joins TRBV7-9 and TRBJ1-1, with 7 bases fitting TRBD1. CDR3 length equals 14 residues. V lost 0 bases, J lost 5 bases, and 3 bases stayed unmatched. Germline assignment: CDR1 SEHNR and CDR2 FQNEAQ (reference sequence). The CDR3, as DNA: TGTGCCAGCAGCTTAGCCCCACAGGGGACTGAAGCTTTCTTT. It codes for CASSLAPQGTEAFF.

This clone was counted once. This rearrangement joins TRBV14 to TRBJ1-2, with a tentative D call TRBD1 (5 bases). The CDR3 totals 14 residues. Germline CDR1 reads SGHDN; CDR2 reads FVKESK. Trimming removed 1 base from V and 8 bases from J, with 14 bases in between. DNA of the CDR3: TGTGCCAGCAGCCAAGTAACCAGGGTTCGAGGCTACACCTTC. It translates to CASSQVTRVRGYTF.

CDR3 loop: CASTLMFSGYTF. The CDR3 nucleotides are TGTGCCAGCACCCTGATGTTTAGTGGCTACACCTTC. The chain is built from TRBV12-3 or TRBV12-4 and TRBJ1-2; D unclear. V was clipped by 7 bases and J by 7 bases, with 13 bases between them. The CDR3 is 12 amino acids.

CDR3 loop: CASSFSQGANYGYTF. The CDR3, as DNA: TGTGCCAGCAGCTTCTCCCAGGGGGCTAACTATGGCTACACCTTC. This sequence joins TRBV5-4 and TRBJ1-2; 7 nucleotides align to TRBD1. This CDR3 has 15 amino acids. J lost 0 bases, V lost 2 bases, and 4 bases had no gene match. Germline CDR1 reads SGHNT; CDR2 reads YYREEE (reference sequence). Full variable domain (missing parts from reference TRBV5-4 and TRBJ1-2): ETGVTQSPTHLIKTRGQQVTLRCSSQSGHNTVSWYQQALGQGPQFIFQYYREEENGRGNFPPRFSGLQFPNYSSELNVNALELDDSALYLCASSFSQGANYGYTFGSGTRLTVV.

V gene TRBV18 combines with J gene TRBJ1-2; 8 nucleotides match TRBD1. Germline V lookup: CDR1 KGHSH, CDR2 LQKENI. J lost 1 base, V lost 3 bases, and 4 bases had no gene match. The CDR3 runs to 15 residues. The CDR3 is CASSPQTGVNYGYTF. The CDR3 DNA sequence: TGTGCCAGCTCACCGCAGACAGGGGTTAACTATGGCTACACCTTC.

This clone was detected only once. The chain carries TRBV24-1 and TRBJ1-2; 11 nucleotides match TRBD1. The CDR3 has 15 residues. Trimming removed 2 bases from V and 6 bases from J; junction bases left unmatched: 4. CDR1 and CDR2 (germline): KGHDR, SFDVKD. This chain's CDR3 is CATSDWTGGVDGYTF. The CDR3 bases are TGTGCCACCAGTGATTGGACAGGGGGCGTCGATGGCTACACCTTC.

The chain employs TRBV9 and TRBJ2-7; D is possibly TRBD1 (6 bases). The length of the CDR3 is 13 residues. V lost 4 bases and J lost 2, with 10 bases in between. Germline CDR1 and CDR2: SGDLS and YYNGEE. The CDR3 DNA reads as TGTGCCAGCAGCCGGACAGACACCTACGAGCAGTACTTC. The encoded protein is CASSRTDTYEQYF. Filled out from reference TRBV9 and TRBJ2-7, the complete variable domain reads DSGVTQTPKHLITATGQRVTLRCSPRSGDLSVYWYQQSLDQGLQFLIQYYNGEERAKGNILERFSAQQFPDLHSELNLSSLELGDSALYFCASSRTDTYEQYFGPGTRLTVT.

V gene TRBV4-1 combines with J gene TRBJ2-3; perhaps TRBD1 as D (6 bases). Germline V gene data show CDR1 as MGHRA and CDR2 as YSYEKL. V shed 0 bases and J shed 2 bases, with 9 bases lying between them. The CDR3 is 15 amino acids. CDR3 residues: CASSQDGQNTDTQYF. CDR3 nucleotides: TGCGCCAGCAGCCAAGACGGACAGAACACAGATACGCAGTATTTT.

V is TRBV4-3 and J is TRBJ1-2; D might be TRBD1 (5 bases). The CDR3 extends over 15 amino acids. V was clipped by 3 bases and J by 2 bases, with 13 bases between them. CDR1 and CDR2 (germline): LGHNA, YSLEER. CDR3 region: CASSQDLNRNYGYTF. CDR3 nucleotides: TGCGCCAGCAGCCAGGACCTAAACAGGAACTATGGCTACACCTTC.

This chain joins TRBV5-5 and TRBJ1-6; D is unresolved. V was clipped by 0 bases and J by 10 bases, with 8 bases between them. In germline, CDR1 is SGHKS, CDR2 YYEKEE (reference sequence). This CDR3 is 13 amino acids long. CDR3: CASSLGESSPLHF. In DNA, the CDR3 is TGTGCCAGCAGCTTGGGAGAGAGCTCACCCCTCCACTTT.

The gene calls are TRBV5-1 and TRBJ2-3, with TRBD2 matching 8 bases. CDR1 SGHRS and CDR2 YFSETQ come from the germline V gene. The CDR3 totals 17 residues. Trimming removed 0 bases from V and 0 bases from J; junction bases left unmatched: 6. The DNA of the CDR3 is TGCGCCAGCAGCTTGGTGTATGGCGGGGGGAGCACAGATACGCAGTATTTT. Residues: CASSLVYGGGSTDTQYF. The full variable domain, rest sourced from reference TRBV5-1 and TRBJ2-3, is KAGVTQTPRYLIKTRGQQVTLSCSPISGHRSVSWYQQTPGQGLQFLFEYFSETQRNKGNFPGRFSGRQFSNSRSEMNVSTLELGDSALYLCASSLVYGGGSTDTQYFGPGTRLTVL.

The J gene is TRBJ1-5, the V gene TRBV7-8; 8 positions match TRBD1. Germline V gene lookup returns CDR1 SGHVS and CDR2 FQNEAQ. Trimming at V came to 4 bases and at J to 7 bases, leaving 6 bases not matched to a gene. This CDR3 region has 14 residues. CDR3 sequence: CASSSQGAGQPQHF. The CDR3 DNA sequence: TGTGCCAGCAGCTCCCAGGGGGCGGGACAGCCCCAGCATTTT. Looking up the rest from reference TRBV7-8 and TRBJ1-5 gives the full variable domain: GAGVSQSPRYKVAKRGQDVALRCDPISGHVSLFWYQQALGQGPEFLTYFQNEAQLDKSGLPSDRFFAERPEGSVSTLKIQRTQQEDSAVYLCASSSQGAGQPQHFGDGTRLSIL.

The chain employs TRBV7-6 and TRBJ1-1, with 9 bases lining up with TRBD1. The V segment lost 0 bases and the J segment 7 bases; nucleotides outside the gene matches: 0. This CDR3 is 13 amino acids long. Per germline, CDR1 SGHVS and CDR2 FNYEAQ. CDR3 residues: CASSLATGGEAFF. As DNA, the CDR3 is TGTGCCAGCAGCTTAGCGACAGGGGGTGAAGCTTTCTTT.

V usage is TRBV27 and J usage is TRBJ2-2; 7 positions match TRBD1. The CDR3 consists of 16 residues. The trim removed 10 bases at V and 3 bases at J, leaving 14 bases unmatched. CDR1 and CDR2 from the germline V gene are MNHEY and SMNVEV (reference sequence). The CDR3: CATTRTGTDYTGELFF. CDR3 coding DNA: TGTGCCACCACCCGTACCGGGACAGATTACACCGGGGAGCTGTTTTTT.